The rows below give T cell receptor beta chains drawn from one sample of a study of breast tumors, draining lymph nodes, adjacent tissues. In TCRdb, the multiplex PCR reads were re-called with MiXCR into one record per CDR3 protein. The sample lists about 230,000 distinct CDR3 sequences; approximately 29% were seen once. The sequenced sample consisted of axillary lymph node tissue. These TCRs come from a female donor with breast cancer. Some clones in this sample may be carry-over from other donors' samples. CDR3s include the opening cysteine and the closing phenylalanine or tryptophan. Fields, in order: V gene, J gene, CDR3 protein.

V: TRBV20-1; J: TRBJ2-5; CDR3: CSARTGGVKTQYF
V: TRBV7-2; J: TRBJ2-2; CDR3: CASSPTAGVSTGELFF
V: TRBV2; J: TRBJ2-1; CDR3: CASELGTSNEQFF
V: TRBV25-1; J: TRBJ1-4; CDR3: CARVRGSATNEKLFF
V: TRBV6-6; J: TRBJ2-7; CDR3: CASRIRDRVYEQYF
V: TRBV2; J: TRBJ1-5; CDR3: CASNRDNQPQHF
V: TRBV27; J: TRBJ1-5; CDR3: CASRGTGAAGSNQPQHF
V: TRBV13; J: TRBJ2-1; CDR3: CASSSHLTNGTYNEQFF
V: TRBV19; J: TRBJ2-5; CDR3: CASSGAGVPETQYF
V: TRBV20-1; J: TRBJ2-5; CDR3: CSGVLSETQYF
V: TRBV19; J: TRBJ1-5; CDR3: CASSLHFGQPQHF
V: TRBV20-1; J: TRBJ2-3; CDR3: CSAPRLEVTRHTQYF
V: TRBV20-1; J: TRBJ2-5; CDR3: CSARTSGRGETQYF
V: TRBV20-1; J: TRBJ2-1; CDR3: CSATGTSDYNEQFF
V: TRBV29-1; J: TRBJ2-6; CDR3: CSARVTGNSNVLTF
V: TRBV5-1; J: TRBJ2-4; CDR3: CASRSGLAGGLAKNIQYF
V: TRBV19; J: TRBJ1-2; CDR3: CASSIKLLGLYGYTF
V: TRBV20-1; J: TRBJ2-3; CDR3: CSVLATDTQYF
V: TRBV2; J: TRBJ1-2; CDR3: CASSDSGSNGYTF
V: TRBV11-2; J: TRBJ2-3; CDR3: CASSLVGIGAQYF
V: TRBV6-5; J: TRBJ2-7; CDR3: CASRTGGREQYF
V: TRBV20-1; J: TRBJ1-4; CDR3: CSARDLIGATNEKLFF
V: TRBV27; J: TRBJ1-6; CDR3: CASSPGQGFSPLHF
V: TRBV6-5; J: TRBJ2-7; CDR3: CASTGLPAYEQYF
V: TRBV27; J: TRBJ2-1; CDR3: CASSPGLYNEQFF
V: TRBV6-5; J: TRBJ1-2; CDR3: CASSSMGQNYGYTF
V: TRBV9; J: TRBJ2-1; CDR3: CASSEGTGLHEQFF
V: TRBV5-1; J: TRBJ2-5; CDR3: CASREGERIKLETQYF
V: TRBV6-1; J: TRBJ2-1; CDR3: CASNPSGSGYNEQFF
V: TRBV4-2; J: TRBJ1-1; CDR3: CASSHKGQMNTEAFF
V: TRBV4-3; J: TRBJ2-1; CDR3: CASSQDRVGLFEQFF